This record covers a single TCR beta chain. From RNA transcripts, TCR beta CDR3 regions were amplified. TCR CDR3 regions were first amplified by RT-PCR with HTBI primers. TCRdb used MiXCR to reprocess the multiplex PCR reads, holding one entry per CDR3 protein. Here the sample spans 500,000 or so distinct CDR3 sequences, under 20% being singletons. The data are from a study of T cells in Graves' hyperthyroidism and ophthalmopathy. Trimming shortened V by 4 bases and J by 2 bases, and 15 bases separated the two germline ends. The CDR3 contains 15 residues. CDR1 and CDR2 (germline): MDHEN, SYDVKM. This chain joins TRBV28 and TRBJ2-7; a weak D match, TRBD2 (6 bases). The sequencing sample was made of blood. The receptor was derived from a woman in her late teens or twenties with Graves' ophthalmopathy. DNA for the CDR3: TGTGCCAGCAGTTCCCCGGTCCGGGGGACCTACGAGCAGTACTTC. Protein sequence: CASSSPVRGTYEQYF.